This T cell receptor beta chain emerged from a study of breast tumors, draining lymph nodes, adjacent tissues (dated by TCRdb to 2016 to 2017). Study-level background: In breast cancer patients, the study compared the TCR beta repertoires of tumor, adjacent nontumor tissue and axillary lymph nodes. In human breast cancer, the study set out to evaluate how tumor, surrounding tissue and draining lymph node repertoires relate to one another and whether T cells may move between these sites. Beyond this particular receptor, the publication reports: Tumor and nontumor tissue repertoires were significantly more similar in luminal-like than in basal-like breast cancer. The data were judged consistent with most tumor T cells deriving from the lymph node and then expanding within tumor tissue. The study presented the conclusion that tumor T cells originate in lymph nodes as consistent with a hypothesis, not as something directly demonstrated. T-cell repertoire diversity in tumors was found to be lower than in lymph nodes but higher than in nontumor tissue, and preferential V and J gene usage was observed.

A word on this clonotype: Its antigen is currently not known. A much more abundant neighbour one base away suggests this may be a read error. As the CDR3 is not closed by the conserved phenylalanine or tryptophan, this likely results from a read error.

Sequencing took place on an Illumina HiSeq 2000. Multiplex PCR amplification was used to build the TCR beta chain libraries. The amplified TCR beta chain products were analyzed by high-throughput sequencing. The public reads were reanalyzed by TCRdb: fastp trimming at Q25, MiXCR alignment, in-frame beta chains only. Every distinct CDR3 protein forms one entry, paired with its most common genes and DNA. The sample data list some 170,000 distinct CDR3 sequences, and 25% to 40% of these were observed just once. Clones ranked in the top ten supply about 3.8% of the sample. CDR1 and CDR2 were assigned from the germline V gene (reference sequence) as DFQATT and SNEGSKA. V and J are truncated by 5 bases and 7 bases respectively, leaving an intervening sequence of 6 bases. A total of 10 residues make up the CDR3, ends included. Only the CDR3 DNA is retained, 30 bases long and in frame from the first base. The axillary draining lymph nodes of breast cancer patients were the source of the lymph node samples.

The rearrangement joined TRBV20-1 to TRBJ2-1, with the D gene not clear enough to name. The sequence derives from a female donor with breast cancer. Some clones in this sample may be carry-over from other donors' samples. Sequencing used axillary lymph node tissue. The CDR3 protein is CSAPGNEQFP. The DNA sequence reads TGCAGTGCTCCTGGGAATGAGCAGTTCCCC.